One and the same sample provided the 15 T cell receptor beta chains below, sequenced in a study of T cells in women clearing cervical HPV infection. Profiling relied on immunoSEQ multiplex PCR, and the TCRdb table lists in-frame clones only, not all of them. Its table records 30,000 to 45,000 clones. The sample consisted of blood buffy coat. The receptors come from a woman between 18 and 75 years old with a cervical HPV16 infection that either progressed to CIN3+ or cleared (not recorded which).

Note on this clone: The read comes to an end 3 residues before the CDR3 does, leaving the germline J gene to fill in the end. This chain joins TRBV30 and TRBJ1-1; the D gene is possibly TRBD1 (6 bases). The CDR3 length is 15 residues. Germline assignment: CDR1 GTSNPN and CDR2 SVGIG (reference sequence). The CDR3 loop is CACHKGGSSPDTAFF. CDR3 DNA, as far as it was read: TGTGCCTGTCATAAGGGGGGGAGTTCCCCCGATACG.

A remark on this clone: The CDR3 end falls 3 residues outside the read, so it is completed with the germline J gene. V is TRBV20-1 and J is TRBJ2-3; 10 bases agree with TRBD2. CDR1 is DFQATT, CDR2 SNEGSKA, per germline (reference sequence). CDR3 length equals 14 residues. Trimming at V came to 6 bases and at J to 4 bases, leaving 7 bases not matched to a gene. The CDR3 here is CSAPTSGPSDTQYF. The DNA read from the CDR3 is TGCAGTGCCCCGACTAGCGGGCCGTCAGATACG.

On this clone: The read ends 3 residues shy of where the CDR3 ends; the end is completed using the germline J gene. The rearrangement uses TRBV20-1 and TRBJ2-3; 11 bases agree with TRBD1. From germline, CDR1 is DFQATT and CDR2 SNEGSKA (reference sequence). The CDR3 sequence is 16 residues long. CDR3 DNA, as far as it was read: TGCAGTGCCCCCTCCCCGGGACAGGGGGACGCGAAGACG. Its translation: CSAPSPGQGDAKT. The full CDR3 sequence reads CSAPSPGQGDAKTQYF.

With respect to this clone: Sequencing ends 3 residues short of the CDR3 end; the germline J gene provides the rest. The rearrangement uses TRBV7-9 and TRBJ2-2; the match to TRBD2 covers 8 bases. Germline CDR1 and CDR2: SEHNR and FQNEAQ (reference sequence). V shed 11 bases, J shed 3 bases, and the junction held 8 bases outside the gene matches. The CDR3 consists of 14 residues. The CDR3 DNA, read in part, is TGTGCCCCTACGGGGGGGCGGCACACCGGGGAG. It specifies CAPTGGRHTGE. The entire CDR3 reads CAPTGGRHTGELFF. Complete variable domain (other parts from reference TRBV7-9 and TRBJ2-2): DTGVSQNPRHKITKRGQNVTFRCDPISEHNRLYWYRQTLGQGPEFLTYFQNEAQLEKSRLLSDRFSAERPKGSFSTLEIQRTEQGDSAMYLCAPTGGRHTGELFFGEGSRLTVL.

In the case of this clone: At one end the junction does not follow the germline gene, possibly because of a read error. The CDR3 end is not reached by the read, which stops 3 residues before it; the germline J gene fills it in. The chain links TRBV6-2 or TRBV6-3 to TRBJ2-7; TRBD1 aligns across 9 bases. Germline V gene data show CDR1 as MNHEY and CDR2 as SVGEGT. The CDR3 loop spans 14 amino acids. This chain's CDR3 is CASSAGTGSSEQYF. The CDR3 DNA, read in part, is TGTGCCAGCAGCGCCGGGACAGGGTCCTCCGAG.

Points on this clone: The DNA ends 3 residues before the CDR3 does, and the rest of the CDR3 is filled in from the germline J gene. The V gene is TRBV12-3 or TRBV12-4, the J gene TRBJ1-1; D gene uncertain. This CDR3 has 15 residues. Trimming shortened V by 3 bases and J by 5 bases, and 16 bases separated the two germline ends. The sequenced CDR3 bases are TGTGCCAGCAGTTTGATCCGGGTGCGGAGGACTGAA. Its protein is CASSLIRVRRTE. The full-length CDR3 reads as CASSLIRVRRTEAFF.

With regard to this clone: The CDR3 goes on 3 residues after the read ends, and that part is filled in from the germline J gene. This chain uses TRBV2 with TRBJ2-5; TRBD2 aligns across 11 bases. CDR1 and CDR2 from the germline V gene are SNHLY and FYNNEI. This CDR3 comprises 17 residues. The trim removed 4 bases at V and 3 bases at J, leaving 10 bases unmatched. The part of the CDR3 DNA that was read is TGTGCCAGCAGTGGGATAACCGGGACTAGCGGAAAAGAGACC. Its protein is CASSGITGTSGKET. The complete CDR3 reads CASSGITGTSGKETQYF.

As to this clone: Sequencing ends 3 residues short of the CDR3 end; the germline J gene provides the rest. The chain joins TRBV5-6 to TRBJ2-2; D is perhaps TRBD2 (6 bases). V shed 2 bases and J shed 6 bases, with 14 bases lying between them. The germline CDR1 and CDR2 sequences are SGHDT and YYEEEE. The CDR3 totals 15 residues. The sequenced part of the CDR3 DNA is TGTGCCAGCAGCTTAGGAGGGGTGTCCTCCGGGGAG. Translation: CASSLGGVSSGE. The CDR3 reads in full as CASSLGGVSSGELFF.

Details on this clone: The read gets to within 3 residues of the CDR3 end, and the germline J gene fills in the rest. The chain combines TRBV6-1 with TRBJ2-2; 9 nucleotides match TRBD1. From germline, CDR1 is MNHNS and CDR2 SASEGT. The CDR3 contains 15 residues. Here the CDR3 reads CASSETGQGYEKLFF. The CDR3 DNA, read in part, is TGTGCCAGCAGTGAAACGGGACAGGGTTATGAAAAG.

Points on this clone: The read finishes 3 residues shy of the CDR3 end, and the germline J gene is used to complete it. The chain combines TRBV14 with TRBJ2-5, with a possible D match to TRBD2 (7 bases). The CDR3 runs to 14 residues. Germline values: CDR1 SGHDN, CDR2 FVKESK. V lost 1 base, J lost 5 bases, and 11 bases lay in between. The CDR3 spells CASSQGSGGETQYF. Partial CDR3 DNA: TGTGCCAGCAGCCAAGGCTCGGGGGGCGAGACC.

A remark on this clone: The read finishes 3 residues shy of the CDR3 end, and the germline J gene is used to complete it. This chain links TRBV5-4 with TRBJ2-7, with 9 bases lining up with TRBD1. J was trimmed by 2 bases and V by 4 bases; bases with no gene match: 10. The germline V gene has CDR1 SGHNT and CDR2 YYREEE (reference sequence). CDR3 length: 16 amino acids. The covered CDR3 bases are TGTGCCAGCAGCGACTCCGGGACAGGGTTCCCCTACGAG. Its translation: CASSDSGTGFPYE. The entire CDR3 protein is CASSDSGTGFPYEQYF.

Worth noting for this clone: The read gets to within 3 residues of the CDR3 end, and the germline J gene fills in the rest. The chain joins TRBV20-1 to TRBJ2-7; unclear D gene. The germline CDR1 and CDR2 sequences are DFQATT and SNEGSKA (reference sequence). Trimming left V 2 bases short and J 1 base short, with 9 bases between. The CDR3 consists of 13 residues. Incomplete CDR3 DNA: TGCAGTGCTAGAAGTCCTACGTCCTACGAG. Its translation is CSARSPTSYE. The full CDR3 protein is CSARSPTSYEQYF.

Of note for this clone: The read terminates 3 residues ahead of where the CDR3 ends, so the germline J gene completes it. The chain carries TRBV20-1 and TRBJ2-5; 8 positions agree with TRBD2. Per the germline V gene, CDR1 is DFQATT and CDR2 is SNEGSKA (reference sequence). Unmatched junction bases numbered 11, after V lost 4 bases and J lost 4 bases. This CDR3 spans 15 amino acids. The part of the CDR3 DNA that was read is TGCAGTGCTACCCCAGCGGGGGCCGAAGGAGAGACC. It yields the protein CSATPAGAEGET. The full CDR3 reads CSATPAGAEGETQYF.

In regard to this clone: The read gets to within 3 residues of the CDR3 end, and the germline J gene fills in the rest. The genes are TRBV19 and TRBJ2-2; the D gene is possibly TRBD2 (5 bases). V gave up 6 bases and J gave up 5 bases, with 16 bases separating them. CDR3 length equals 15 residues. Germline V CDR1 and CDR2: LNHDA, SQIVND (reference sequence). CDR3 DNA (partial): TGTGCCAGTAGACCCCCTCGGGGATGGACCGGGGAG. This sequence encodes CASRPPRGWTGE. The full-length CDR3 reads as CASRPPRGWTGELFF.

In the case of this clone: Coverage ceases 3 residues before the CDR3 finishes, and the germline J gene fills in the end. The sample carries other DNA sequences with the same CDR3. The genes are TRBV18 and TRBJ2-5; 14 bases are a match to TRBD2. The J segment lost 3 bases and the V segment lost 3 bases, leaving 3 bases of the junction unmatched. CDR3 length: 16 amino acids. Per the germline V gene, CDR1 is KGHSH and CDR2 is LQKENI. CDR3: CASSPGLAGGKETQYF. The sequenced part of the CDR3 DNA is TGTGCCAGCTCACCCGGACTAGCGGGGGGCAAAGAGACC.